The 20 T cell receptor beta chains below all came from one sample that was sequenced in a study of T-cell reconstitution after alpha-beta-depleted transplantation in children. Molecular barcoding with unique molecular identifiers was used for the TCRbeta library. TCRdb redid the calling of the PCR reads with MiXCR, one entry per CDR3 protein. The sample lists 500,000 to 600,000 distinct CDR3 sequences, around 19% occurring once. Material: PBMCs from the stem cell graft donor, obtained from the stem cell graft. The receptors were sampled from a human donor who donated a stem cell graft to a child with acute lymphoblastic leukemia.

The V call is TRBV5-1, the J call TRBJ2-2; D call uncertain. Germline values: CDR1 SGHRS, CDR2 YFSETQ. V lost 3 bases and J lost 1, with 13 bases in between. The CDR3 contains 16 residues. The chain's CDR3 is CASSSTPEKNTGELFF. The CDR3 DNA is TGCGCCAGCAGCTCTACACCTGAGAAGAACACCGGGGAGCTGTTTTTT.

This clonotype was seen a handful of times. The chain combines TRBV5-1 with TRBJ2-1; no reliable D call. This CDR3 region has 13 residues. Germline loops: CDR1 SGHRS, CDR2 YFSETQ. With 4 bases removed from V and 7 bases from J, the gap between germline ends came to 12 bases. The CDR3 here is CASSPTSPNEQFF. CDR3 DNA: TGCGCCAGCAGCCCTACGAGTCCTAATGAGCAGTTCTTC.

This sequence joins TRBV5-1 and TRBJ2-7; TRBD2 matches at 9 bases. The CDR3 is 14 residues long. J gave up 2 bases and V 5 bases, and 5 bases lay outside the gene matches. CDR1 is SGHRS and CDR2 is YFSETQ in the germline V gene. CDR3 nucleotides: TGCGCCAGCAGGTTTAGCGGGGGAGCCTACGAGCAGTACTTC. Amino acids: CASRFSGGAYEQYF.

The chain joins TRBV6-2 or TRBV6-3 to TRBJ2-3, with D hard to call. Germline V gene sequence: CDR1 MNHEY, CDR2 SVGEGT. The CDR3 spans 20 residues. The ends were cut back, 7 bases at V and 1 base at J, with 30 bases in the middle. The CDR3 coding sequence is TGTGCCAGCACACCTGGATTCCTTATATTGAGTAAGATTGGCACAGATACGCAGTATTTT. Translating it yields CASTPGFLILSKIGTDTQYF.

The chain is built from TRBV4-1 and TRBJ2-4, with D unclear. The CDR3 is 13 amino acids. Between the trimmed V and J ends, which lost 2 bases and 7 bases, there was a span of 9 bases. Germline CDR1 is MGHRA and CDR2 is YSYEKL. The CDR3 sequence is CASSQKGYNIQYF. CDR3 DNA: TGCGCCAGCAGCCAAAAGGGTTATAACATTCAGTACTTC.

In its sample, this clonotype was seen a few times. This CDR3 is CASTQAWLNTEAFF. DNA for the CDR3: TGTGCCAGCACTCAAGCGTGGTTGAACACTGAAGCTTTCTTT. The gene calls are TRBV6-1 and TRBJ1-1; unclear D gene. The germline V gene has CDR1 MNHNS and CDR2 SASEGT. Trimming removed 7 bases at V and 0 bases at J, with 12 bases between. The length of the CDR3 is 14 residues.

This chain connects TRBV29-1 to TRBJ2-7; D might be TRBD1 (6 bases). In germline, CDR1 is SQVTM, CDR2 ANQGSEA. CDR3 length equals 13 residues. V lost 6 bases to trimming and J lost 5 bases, with 17 bases between them. DNA of the CDR3: TGCAGCGTGGGGGAACAGGGCGCCCACGAGCAGTACTTC. It yields the protein CSVGEQGAHEQYF.

The J gene is TRBJ2-4, the V gene TRBV9; 9 nucleotides line up with TRBD2. The V segment lost 0 bases and the J segment 4 bases; nucleotides outside the gene matches: 2. The CDR3 is made up of 15 amino acids. Germline values: CDR1 SGDLS, CDR2 YYNGEE. CDR3 DNA sequence: TGTGCCAGCAGCGTAGACGCGGGAGGGAAAAACATTCAGTACTTC. This sequence encodes CASSVDAGGKNIQYF.

This clonotype was detected a few times. The chain carries TRBV5-1 and TRBJ2-5; weak D call: TRBD1 (6 bases). CDR3 length: 17 amino acids. Trimming left V 0 bases short and J 6 bases short, with 21 bases between. Germline values: CDR1 SGHRS, CDR2 YFSETQ. CDR3 DNA: TGCGCCAGCAGCTTGGGTCCTGACAGGTACCTTAAGAAGACCCAGTACTTC. Translation: CASSLGPDRYLKKTQYF. The entire variable domain, with the rest obtained from reference TRBV5-1 and TRBJ2-5, is as follows: KAGVTQTPRYLIKTRGQQVTLSCSPISGHRSVSWYQQTPGQGLQFLFEYFSETQRNKGNFPGRFSGRQFSNSRSEMNVSTLELGDSALYLCASSLGPDRYLKKTQYFGPGTRLLVL.

In this sample, this clonotype turned up a few times. The chain carries TRBV5-6 and TRBJ2-7; a possible D gene is TRBD1 (6 bases). With 1 base removed from V and 0 bases from J, the gap between germline ends came to 11 bases. CDR1 SGHDT and CDR2 YYEEEE come from the germline V gene. The CDR3 runs 15 residues. The CDR3 DNA is TGTGCCAGCAGCTTGTTGGGGGCAAGCTCCTACGAGCAGTACTTC. This sequence encodes CASSLLGASSYEQYF.

This clonotype has a handful of counts. V usage is TRBV29-1 and J usage is TRBJ2-7; either TRBD1 or TRBD2 may fit D (5 bases each). Trimming took 4 bases from V and 7 from J, leaving 17 bases between them. The CDR3 sequence is 13 residues long. The germline CDR1 and CDR2 sequences are SQVTM and ANQGSEA. CDR3 amino acids: CSVGETSGREQYF. The CDR3 DNA reads TGCAGCGTTGGTGAAACATCGGGGCGGGAGCAGTACTTC.

This clonotype was found a few times. The chain carries TRBV24-1 and TRBJ1-5; D gene uncertain. The CDR3 is 22 amino acids. V lost 9 bases and J 0 bases, leaving 35 bases between the germline ends. Germline lookup yields CDR1 KGHDR and CDR2 SFDVKD. The CDR3: CATPTCRGSVCTVRHSNQPQHF. The CDR3 DNA reads as TGTGCCACCCCCACCTGTCGCGGGTCCGTGTGCACGGTACGACATAGCAATCAGCCCCAGCATTTT.

This clonotype was recorded a few times. The CDR3 coding sequence is TGTGCCAGCAGTTCGCAGACAGGGGGGGGGTACGAGCAGTACTTC. It yields the protein CASSSQTGGGYEQYF. The chain is built from TRBV12-3 or TRBV12-4 and TRBJ2-7, with 9 bases that match TRBD1. Trimming at V came to 4 bases and at J to 4 bases, leaving 8 bases not matched to a gene. The CDR3 sequence is 15 residues long.

This clonotype was found a few times. This chain links TRBV3-1 with TRBJ2-1, with 8 bases matching TRBD2. The CDR3 runs to 13 residues. The germline CDR1 and CDR2 sequences are LGHDT and YNNKEL (reference sequence). Trimming cost V 4 bases and J 8 bases; bases outside gene matches: 4. This CDR3 reads CASSRSGSHEQFF. The CDR3, as DNA: TGTGCCAGCAGCCGCAGCGGGAGCCATGAGCAGTTCTTC.

This clonotype was recorded a few times. DNA of the CDR3: TGTGCCACCAGTGCGCGGGGAACGAACACTGAAGCTTTCTTT. This translates into CATSARGTNTEAFF. This sequence joins TRBV24-1 and TRBJ1-1; the D is unclear. V lost 5 bases, J lost 1 base, and 10 bases lay in between. The germline V gene has CDR1 KGHDR and CDR2 SFDVKD. The CDR3 totals 14 residues.

This clonotype has more than one count but fewer than ten. This chain uses TRBV27 with TRBJ2-1; TRBD2 agrees at 8 bases. The CDR3 contains 15 residues. The V gene end was trimmed by 3 bases and the J gene end by 6 bases; junction bases not matched to a gene: 7. CDR1 MNHEY and CDR2 SMNVEV come from the germline V gene (reference sequence). The DNA of the CDR3 is TGTGCCAGCAGTTTTTTGTCGGGAGGGAGCAATGAGCAGTTCTTC. This gives the protein CASSFLSGGSNEQFF.

This chain uses TRBV5-1 with TRBJ2-5, with D perhaps matching TRBD1 (6 bases). V was trimmed by 4 bases and J by 5 bases, leaving 15 bases between them. The CDR3 has 14 amino acids. Germline CDR1 is SGHRS and CDR2 is YFSETQ. DNA of the CDR3: TGCGCCAGCAGCCTGACAGGACTGTCCGAGACCCAGTACTTC. It encodes CASSLTGLSETQYF.

This clonotype was observed a few times. In nucleotides, the CDR3 is TGCAGTGCTAGAGCGCGGGACGGTCGGGCGAACTATGGCTACACCTTC. It yields the protein CSARARDGRANYGYTF. The chain combines TRBV20-1 with TRBJ1-2; D possibly corresponds to TRBD1 (5 bases). The V end lost 1 base, the J end lost 2 bases, and 17 bases lay between the germline ends. The CDR3 covers 16 residues. The germline gives CDR1 DFQATT, CDR2 SNEGSKA (reference sequence).

This clonotype appeared many times. J is TRBJ2-1 and V is TRBV25-1, with D maybe TRBD1 (6 bases). The CDR3 runs 16 residues. Germline loops: CDR1 MGHDK, CDR2 SYGVNS. Trimming took off 1 base at V and 5 bases at J, with 15 bases between the two ends. CDR3 amino acids: CASSEFKSQGNNEQFF. The CDR3 nucleotides are TGTGCCAGCAGTGAATTCAAATCACAGGGAAACAATGAGCAGTTCTTC.

As concerns this clonotype: A much larger clone lies one base from this, so it may be a read error. This chain connects TRBV5-1 to TRBJ2-1; possible D gene TRBD1, 5 bases. The V end lost 2 bases, the J end lost 1 base, and 13 bases lay between the germline ends. Germline V gives CDR1 SGHRS, CDR2 YFSETQ. The CDR3 contains 16 residues. The CDR3 loop reads CASSLSRAGSYNEQFF. The CDR3, as DNA: TGCGCCAGCAGCTTATCCAGGGCAGGGTCCTACAATGAGCAGTTCTTC.